This T cell receptor beta chain is drawn from a study of T cell responses to AZD1222 COVID-19 vaccine. Findings of the study overall: Vaccine-associated CD4 TCRs spanned spike, dominant at 160-218 and 743-854.

Second doses that came at about 4 or about 12 weeks were put together. Produced via immunoSEQ multiplex PCR; TCRdb's table is partial and in-frame only. The sample consists of 100,000 to 150,000 clones, approximately 94% of them appearing once. This CDR3 has 12 residues. The V end lost 9 bases, the J end lost 1 base, and 7 bases lay between the germline ends. As for this clone: No antigen is known for it.

Sequencing used peripheral blood, obtained 28 days after the second AZD1222 dose. The chain has TRBV12-3 or TRBV12-4 and TRBJ1-5; D call uncertain. The origin of this receptor is an adult who received the AZD1222 COVID-19 vaccine. CDR3 protein: CASRESNQPQHF. The CDR3 nucleotides are TGTGCCAGTCGGGAGAGCAATCAGCCCCAGCATTTT.